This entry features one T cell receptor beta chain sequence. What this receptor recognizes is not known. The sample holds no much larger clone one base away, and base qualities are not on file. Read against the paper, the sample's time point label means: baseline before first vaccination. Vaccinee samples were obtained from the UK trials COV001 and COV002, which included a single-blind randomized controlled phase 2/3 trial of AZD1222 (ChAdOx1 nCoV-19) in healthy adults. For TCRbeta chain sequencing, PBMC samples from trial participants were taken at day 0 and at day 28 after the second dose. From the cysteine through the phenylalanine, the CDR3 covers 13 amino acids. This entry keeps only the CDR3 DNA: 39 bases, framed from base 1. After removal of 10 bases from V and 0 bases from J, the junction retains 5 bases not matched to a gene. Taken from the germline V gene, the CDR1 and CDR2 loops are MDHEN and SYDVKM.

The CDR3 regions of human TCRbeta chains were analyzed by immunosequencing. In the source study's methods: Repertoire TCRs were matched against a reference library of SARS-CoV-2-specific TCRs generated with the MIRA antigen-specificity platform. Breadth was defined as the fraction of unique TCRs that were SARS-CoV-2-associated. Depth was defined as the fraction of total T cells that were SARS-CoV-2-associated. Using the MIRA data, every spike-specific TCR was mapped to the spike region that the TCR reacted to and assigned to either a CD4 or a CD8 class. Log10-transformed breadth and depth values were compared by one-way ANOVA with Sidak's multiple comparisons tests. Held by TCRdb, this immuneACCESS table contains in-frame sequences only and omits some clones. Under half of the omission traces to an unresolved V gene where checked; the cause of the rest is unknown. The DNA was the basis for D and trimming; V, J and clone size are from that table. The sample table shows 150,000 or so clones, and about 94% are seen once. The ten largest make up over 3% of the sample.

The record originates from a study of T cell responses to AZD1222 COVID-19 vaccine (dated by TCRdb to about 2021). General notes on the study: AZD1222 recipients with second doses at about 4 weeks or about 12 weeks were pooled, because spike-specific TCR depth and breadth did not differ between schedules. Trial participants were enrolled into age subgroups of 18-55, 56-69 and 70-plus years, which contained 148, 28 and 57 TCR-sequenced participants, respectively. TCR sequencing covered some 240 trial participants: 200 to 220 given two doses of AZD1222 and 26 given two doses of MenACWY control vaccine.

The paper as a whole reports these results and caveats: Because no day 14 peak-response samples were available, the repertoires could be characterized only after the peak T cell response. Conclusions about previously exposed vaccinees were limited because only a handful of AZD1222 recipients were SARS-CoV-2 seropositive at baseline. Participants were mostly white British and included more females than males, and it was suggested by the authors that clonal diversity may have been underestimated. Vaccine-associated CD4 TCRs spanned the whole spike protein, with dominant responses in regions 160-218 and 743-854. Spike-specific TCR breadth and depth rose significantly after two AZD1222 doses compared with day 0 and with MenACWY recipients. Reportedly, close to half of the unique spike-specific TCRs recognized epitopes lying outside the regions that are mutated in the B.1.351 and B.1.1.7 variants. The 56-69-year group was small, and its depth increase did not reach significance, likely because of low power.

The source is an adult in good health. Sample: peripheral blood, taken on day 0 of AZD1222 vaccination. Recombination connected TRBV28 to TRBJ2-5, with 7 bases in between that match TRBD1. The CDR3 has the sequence CATLGQNQETQYF. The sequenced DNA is TGTGCCACCCTGGGACAGAACCAAGAGACCCAGTACTTC.